This T cell receptor beta chain comes out of a study of vaccination effects on CD4 cells after COVID-19. To note about this clone: The antigen is unknown.

Before sequencing, viral peptide pools were used by the ViraFEST assay to expand antigen-specific CD4+ T cells. The authors isolated CD4+ T cells after around 11 days of culture. Each participant was administered two doses of either the BNT162b2 or the mRNA-1273 vaccine. The protocol was immunoSEQ multiplex PCR, while the TCRdb copy is restricted to in-frame clones and leaves out a portion. The data show more than 25,000 clones, around 75% seen once. Germline V lookup: CDR1 MDHEN, CDR2 SYDVKM. The CDR3 extends over 13 amino acids. The germline V and J ends were trimmed by 7 bases and 8 bases, with 17 bases remaining between them.

The chain recombines TRBV28 with TRBJ1-2, with a tentative D call TRBD1 (6 bases). The source material was CD4+ T cells from PBMCs cultured with SARS-CoV-2 spike peptides, sampled after COVID-19 vaccination. The sequence was obtained from a human donor who received a COVID-19 vaccine. Some clones in this sample may be carry-over from other donors' samples. As DNA, the CDR3 is TGTGCCAGCACCACCGAGGGGGTACGGGGCTACACCTTC. This sequence encodes CASTTEGVRGYTF.